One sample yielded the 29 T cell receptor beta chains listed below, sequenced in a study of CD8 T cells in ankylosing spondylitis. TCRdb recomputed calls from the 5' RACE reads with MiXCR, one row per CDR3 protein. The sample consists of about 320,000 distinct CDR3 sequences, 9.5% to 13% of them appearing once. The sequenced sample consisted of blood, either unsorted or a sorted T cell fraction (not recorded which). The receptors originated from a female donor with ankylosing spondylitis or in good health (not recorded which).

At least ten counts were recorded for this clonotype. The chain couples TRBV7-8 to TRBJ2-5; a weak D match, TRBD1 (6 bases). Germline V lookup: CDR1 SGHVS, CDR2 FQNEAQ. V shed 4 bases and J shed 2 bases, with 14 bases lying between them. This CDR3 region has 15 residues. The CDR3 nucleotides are TGTGCCAGCAGCTCCCTCGTAGGACAGCAAGAGACCCAGTACTTC. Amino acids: CASSSLVGQQETQYF.

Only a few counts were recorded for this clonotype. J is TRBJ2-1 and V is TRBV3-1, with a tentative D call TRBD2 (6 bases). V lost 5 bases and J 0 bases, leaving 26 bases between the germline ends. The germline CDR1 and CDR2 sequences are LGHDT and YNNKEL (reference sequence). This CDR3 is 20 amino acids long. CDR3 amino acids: CASSSRRGTSTLSSYNEQFF. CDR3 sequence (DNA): TGTGCCAGCAGCTCCCGGAGAGGGACTTCTACCTTAAGCTCCTACAATGAGCAGTTCTTC.

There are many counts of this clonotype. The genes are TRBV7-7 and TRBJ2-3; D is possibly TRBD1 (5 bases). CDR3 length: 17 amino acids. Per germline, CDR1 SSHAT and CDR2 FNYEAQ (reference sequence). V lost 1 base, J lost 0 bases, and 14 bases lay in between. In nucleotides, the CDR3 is TGTGCCAGCAGCTTAGGGGGCCGCCCTGGAAGCACAGATACGCAGTATTTT. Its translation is CASSLGGRPGSTDTQYF.

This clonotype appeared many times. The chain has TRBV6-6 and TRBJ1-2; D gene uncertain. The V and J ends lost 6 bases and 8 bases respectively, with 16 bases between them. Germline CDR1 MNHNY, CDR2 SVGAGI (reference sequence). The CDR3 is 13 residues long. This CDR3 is CASRPTRVEGYTF. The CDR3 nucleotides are TGTGCCAGCAGACCCACACGGGTGGAGGGCTACACCTTC.

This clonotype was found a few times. CDR3 nucleotides: TGTGCCAGCAGCCGAACCTCGGGGGGCCTGGACAATGAGCAGTTCTTC. This codes for CASSRTSGGLDNEQFF. The chain joins TRBV7-9 to TRBJ2-1; D is perhaps TRBD2 (7 bases). This CDR3 contains 16 residues. The germline gives CDR1 SEHNR, CDR2 FQNEAQ (reference sequence). V was shortened by 5 bases and J by 5 bases, with 19 bases between the two germline ends. Looking up the rest from reference TRBV7-9 and TRBJ2-1 gives the full variable domain: DTGVSQNPRHKITKRGQNVTFRCDPISEHNRLYWYRQTLGQGPEFLTYFQNEAQLEKSRLLSDRFSAERPKGSFSTLEIQRTEQGDSAMYLCASSRTSGGLDNEQFFGPGTRLTVL.

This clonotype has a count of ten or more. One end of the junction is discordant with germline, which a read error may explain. DNA of the CDR3: TGCAGTGCTCGAGAGGGGGGCGATTATAGCAATCAGCCCCAGCATTTT. Encoded protein: CSAREGGDYSNQPQHF. The chain has TRBV20-1 and TRBJ1-5, with D tentatively TRBD1 (6 bases). This CDR3 region has 16 residues. CDR1 is DFQATT, CDR2 SNEGSKA, per germline (reference sequence).

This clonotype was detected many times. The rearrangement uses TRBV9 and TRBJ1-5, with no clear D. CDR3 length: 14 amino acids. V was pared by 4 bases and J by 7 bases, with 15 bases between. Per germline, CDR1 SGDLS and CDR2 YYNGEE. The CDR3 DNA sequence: TGTGCCAGCAGCCCCCGGGGAGGGCGGCAGCCCCAGCATTTT. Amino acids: CASSPRGGRQPQHF. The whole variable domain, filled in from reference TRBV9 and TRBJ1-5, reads DSGVTQTPKHLITATGQRVTLRCSPRSGDLSVYWYQQSLDQGLQFLIQYYNGEERAKGNILERFSAQQFPDLHSELNLSSLELGDSALYFCASSPRGGRQPQHFGDGTRLSIL.

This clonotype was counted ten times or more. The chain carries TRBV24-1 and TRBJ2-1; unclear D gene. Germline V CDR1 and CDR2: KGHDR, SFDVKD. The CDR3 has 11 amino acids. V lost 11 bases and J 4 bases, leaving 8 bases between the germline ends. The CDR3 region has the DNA TGTGCCATTTCTGCTTACAATGAGCAGTTCTTC. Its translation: CAISAYNEQFF.

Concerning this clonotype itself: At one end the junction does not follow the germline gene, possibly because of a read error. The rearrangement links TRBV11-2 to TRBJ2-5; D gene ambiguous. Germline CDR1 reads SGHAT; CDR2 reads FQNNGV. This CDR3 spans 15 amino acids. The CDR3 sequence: CASSEESLRGETQYF. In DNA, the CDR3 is TGCGCCAGCAGCGAGGAGTCCCTTCGAGGCGAGACCCAGTACTTC.

This CDR3 is CASSLLGLAGTNEQFF. The CDR3 DNA sequence: TGCGCCAGCAGCTTGCTGGGACTAGCGGGAACCAATGAGCAGTTCTTC. The chain links TRBV5-1 to TRBJ2-1, with TRBD2 identical over 13 bases. V was pared by 1 base and J by 6 bases, with 4 bases of the junction left unmatched. Per the germline V gene, CDR1 is SGHRS and CDR2 is YFSETQ. The CDR3 sequence is 16 residues long.

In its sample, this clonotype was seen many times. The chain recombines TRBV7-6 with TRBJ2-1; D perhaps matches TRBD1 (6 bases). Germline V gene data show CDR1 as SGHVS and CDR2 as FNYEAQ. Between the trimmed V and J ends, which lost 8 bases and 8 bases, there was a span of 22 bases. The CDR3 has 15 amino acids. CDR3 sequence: CASRPDRDGIDEQFF. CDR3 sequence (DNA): TGTGCCAGCCGACCGGACAGAGACGGTATAGATGAGCAGTTCTTC.

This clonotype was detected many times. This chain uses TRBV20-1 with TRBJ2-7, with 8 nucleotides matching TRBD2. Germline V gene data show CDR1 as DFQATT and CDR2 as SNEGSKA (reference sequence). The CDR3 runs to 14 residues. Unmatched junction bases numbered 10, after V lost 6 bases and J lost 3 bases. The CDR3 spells CSAPAGTRDYEQYF. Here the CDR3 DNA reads TGCAGTGCCCCCGCCGGGACTAGAGACTACGAGCAGTACTTC.

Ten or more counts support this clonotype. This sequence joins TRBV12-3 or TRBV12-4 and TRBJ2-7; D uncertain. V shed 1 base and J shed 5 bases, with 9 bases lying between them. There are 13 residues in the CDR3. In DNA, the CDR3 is TGTGCCAGCAGTTTAGTCATGGGGAACGAGCAGTACTTC. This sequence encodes CASSLVMGNEQYF.

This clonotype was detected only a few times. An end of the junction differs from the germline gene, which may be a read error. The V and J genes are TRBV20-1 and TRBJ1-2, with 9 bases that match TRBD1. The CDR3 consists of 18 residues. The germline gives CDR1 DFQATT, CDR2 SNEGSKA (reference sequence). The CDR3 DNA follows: TGCTGTGCTAGAGATAAGAGACAGGGGGTTTGGATCGTAAATGGCTACACCTTC. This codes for CCARDKRQGVWIVNGYTF.

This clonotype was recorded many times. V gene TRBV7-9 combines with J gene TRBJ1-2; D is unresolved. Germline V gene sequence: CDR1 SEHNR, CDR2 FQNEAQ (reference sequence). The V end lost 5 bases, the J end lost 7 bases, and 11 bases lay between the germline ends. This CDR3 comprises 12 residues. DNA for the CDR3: TGTGCCAGCAGCACCCATCTTGCTGGCTACACCTTC. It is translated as CASSTHLAGYTF.

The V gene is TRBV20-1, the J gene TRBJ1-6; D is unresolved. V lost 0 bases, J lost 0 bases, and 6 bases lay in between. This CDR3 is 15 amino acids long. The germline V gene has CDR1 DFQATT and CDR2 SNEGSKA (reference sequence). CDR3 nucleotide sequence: TGCAGTGCTAGAGAGCCGAGCTCCTATAATTCACCCCTCCACTTT. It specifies CSAREPSSYNSPLHF.

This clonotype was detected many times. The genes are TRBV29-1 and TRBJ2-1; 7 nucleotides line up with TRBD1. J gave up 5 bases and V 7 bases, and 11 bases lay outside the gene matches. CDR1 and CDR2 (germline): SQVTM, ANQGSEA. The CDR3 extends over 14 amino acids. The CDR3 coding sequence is TGCAGCGCTGATGGGACAGAACATAACAATGAGCAGTTCTTC. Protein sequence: CSADGTEHNNEQFF.

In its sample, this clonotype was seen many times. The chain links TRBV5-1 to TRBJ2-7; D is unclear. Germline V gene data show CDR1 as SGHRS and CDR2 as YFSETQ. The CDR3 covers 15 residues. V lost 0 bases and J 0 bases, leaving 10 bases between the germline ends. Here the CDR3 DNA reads TGCGCCAGCAGCTTGGGTTCGGGCTCCTCCTACGAGCAGTACTTC. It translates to CASSLGSGSSYEQYF.

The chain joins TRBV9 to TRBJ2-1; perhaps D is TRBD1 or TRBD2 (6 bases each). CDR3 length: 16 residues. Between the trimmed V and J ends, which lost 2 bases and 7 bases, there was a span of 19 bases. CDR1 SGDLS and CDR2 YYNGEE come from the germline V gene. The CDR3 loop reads CASSVLGGTQTNEQFF. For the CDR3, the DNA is TGTGCCAGCAGCGTCCTCGGCGGGACACAAACTAATGAGCAGTTCTTC.

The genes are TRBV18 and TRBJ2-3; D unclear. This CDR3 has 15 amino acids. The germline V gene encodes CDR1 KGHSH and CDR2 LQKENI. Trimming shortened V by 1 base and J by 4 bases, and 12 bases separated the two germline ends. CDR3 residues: CASSPLSYSADTQYF. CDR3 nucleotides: TGTGCCAGCTCACCACTCAGCTACTCGGCAGATACGCAGTATTTT.

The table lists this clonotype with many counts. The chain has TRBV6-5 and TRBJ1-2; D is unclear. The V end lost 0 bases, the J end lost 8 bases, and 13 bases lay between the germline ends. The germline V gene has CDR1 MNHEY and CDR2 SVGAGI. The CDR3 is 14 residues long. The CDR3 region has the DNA TGTGCCAGCAGTTACTCCGGAAGCGCCGGCGGCTACACCTTC. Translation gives CASSYSGSAGGYTF.

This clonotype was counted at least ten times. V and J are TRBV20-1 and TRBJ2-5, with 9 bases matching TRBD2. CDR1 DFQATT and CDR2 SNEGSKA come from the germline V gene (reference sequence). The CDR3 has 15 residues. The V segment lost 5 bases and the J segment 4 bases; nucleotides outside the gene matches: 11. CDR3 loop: CSAQEASGISETQYF. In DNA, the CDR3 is TGCAGTGCTCAGGAGGCTAGCGGGATCTCAGAGACCCAGTACTTC.

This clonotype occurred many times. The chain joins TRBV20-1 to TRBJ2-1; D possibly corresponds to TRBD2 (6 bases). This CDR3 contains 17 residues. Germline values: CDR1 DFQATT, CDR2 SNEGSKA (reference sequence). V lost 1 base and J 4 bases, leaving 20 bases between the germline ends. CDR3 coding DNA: TGCAGTGCTAGAGCCCCCCTAAAGCGGAGGGTTTACAATGAGCAGTTCTTC. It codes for CSARAPLKRRVYNEQFF.

DNA of the CDR3: TGTGCCACCAGTTCAGCCCTCTCGAGCGCGAATGAAAAACTGTTTTTT. The encoded protein is CATSSALSSANEKLFF. V usage is TRBV24-1 and J usage is TRBJ1-4; D gene unclear. The V end was cut by 6 bases, the J end by 5 bases, with 18 bases between. CDR3 length equals 16 residues. CDR1 and CDR2 (germline): KGHDR, SFDVKD.

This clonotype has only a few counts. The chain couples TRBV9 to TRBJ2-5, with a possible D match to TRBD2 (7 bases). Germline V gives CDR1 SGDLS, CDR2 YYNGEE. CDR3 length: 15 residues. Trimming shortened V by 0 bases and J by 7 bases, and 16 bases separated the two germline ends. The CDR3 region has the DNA TGTGCCAGCAGCGTAGAGGGAGGGGGGCTTGGGACCCAGTACTTC. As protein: CASSVEGGGLGTQYF.

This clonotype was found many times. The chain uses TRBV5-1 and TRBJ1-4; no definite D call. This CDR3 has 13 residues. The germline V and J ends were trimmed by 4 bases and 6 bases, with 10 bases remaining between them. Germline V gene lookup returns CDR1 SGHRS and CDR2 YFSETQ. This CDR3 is CASSPRSDEKLFF. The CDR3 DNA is TGCGCCAGCAGCCCACGAAGTGATGAAAAACTGTTTTTT.

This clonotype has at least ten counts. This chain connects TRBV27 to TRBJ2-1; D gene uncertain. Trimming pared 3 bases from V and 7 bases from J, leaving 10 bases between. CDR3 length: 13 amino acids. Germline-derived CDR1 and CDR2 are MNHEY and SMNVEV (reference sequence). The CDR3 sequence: CASSLNVGNEQFF. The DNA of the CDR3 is TGTGCCAGCAGTTTGAACGTTGGGAATGAGCAGTTCTTC.

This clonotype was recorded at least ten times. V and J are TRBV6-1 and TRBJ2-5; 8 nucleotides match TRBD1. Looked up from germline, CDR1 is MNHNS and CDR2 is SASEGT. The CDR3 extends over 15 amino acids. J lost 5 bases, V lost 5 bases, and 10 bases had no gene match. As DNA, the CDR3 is TGTGCCAGCAGTACCACGTGGACAGGGCTGGAGACCCAGTACTTC. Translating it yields CASSTTWTGLETQYF.

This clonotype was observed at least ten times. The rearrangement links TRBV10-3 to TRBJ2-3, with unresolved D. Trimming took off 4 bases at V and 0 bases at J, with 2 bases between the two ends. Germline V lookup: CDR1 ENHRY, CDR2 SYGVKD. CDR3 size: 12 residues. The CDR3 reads CAISVSTDTQYF. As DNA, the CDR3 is TGTGCCATCAGTGTAAGCACAGATACGCAGTATTTT.